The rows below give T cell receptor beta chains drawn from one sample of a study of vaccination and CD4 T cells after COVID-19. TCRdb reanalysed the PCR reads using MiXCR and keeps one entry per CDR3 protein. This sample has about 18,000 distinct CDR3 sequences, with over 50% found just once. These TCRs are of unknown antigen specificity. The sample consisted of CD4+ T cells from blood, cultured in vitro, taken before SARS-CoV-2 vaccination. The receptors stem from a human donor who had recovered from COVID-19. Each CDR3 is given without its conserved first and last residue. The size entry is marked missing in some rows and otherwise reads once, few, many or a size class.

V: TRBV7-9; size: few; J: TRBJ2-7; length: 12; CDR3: ASSRSAGPHEQY
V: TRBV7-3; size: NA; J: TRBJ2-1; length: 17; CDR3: ASIGGGQGLSGRIDEQF
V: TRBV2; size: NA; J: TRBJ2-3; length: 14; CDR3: ASSEFTSGSTDTQY
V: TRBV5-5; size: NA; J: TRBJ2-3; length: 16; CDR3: ASSWGLAGGRGTDTQY
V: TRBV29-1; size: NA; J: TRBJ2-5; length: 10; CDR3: SVRQGHETQY
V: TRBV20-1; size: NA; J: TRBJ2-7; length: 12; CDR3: SAYQGVGSYEQY
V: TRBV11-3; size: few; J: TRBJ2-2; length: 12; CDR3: ASSLEWGAGELF
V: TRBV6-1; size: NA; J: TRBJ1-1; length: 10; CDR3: ASSRGRGEAF
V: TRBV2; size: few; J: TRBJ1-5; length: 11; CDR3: ASSEGQGQPQH
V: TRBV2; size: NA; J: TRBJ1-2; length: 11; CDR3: ASSIRQDYGYT
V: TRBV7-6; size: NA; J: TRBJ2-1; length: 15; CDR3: ASSKISGRGSYNEQF
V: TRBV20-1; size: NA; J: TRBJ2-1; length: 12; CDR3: SARGQGAYNEQF
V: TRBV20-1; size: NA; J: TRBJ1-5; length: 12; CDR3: SARTDVLDQPRH
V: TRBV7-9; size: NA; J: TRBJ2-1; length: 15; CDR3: ASSIRPGQILYNEQF
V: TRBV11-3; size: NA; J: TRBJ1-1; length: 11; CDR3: ASSLTGETEAF
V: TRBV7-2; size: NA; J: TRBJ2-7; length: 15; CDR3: ASSPRRGLATSYEQY
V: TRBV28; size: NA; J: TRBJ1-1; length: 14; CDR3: ASSQGRAPTNTEAF
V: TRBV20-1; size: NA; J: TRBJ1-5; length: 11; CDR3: SATTGGNQPQH
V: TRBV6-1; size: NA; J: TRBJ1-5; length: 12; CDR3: ASSHRQGSQPQH
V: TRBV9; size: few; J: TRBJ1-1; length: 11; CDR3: ASSVEQNTEAF
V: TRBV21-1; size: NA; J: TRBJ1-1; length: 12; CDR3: ASSDGTANTEAF
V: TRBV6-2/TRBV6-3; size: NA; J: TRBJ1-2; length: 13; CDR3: ASSSYSRTAYGYT
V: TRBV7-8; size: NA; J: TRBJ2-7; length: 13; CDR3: ASSTLAGGPYEQY
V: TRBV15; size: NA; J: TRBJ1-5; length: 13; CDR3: ATSREYTGLQPQH
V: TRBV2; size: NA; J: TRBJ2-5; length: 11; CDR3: ATQGQAQETQY
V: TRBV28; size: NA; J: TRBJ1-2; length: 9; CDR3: ASSSVYGYA
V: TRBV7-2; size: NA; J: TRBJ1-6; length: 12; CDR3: ASSLGTISSPLH
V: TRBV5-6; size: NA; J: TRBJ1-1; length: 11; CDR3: ASSLIGSPEAF
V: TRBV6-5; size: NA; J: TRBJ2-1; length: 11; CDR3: ASSSRTYNVQF
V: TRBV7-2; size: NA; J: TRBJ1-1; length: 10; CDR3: ASSLKYTEAF
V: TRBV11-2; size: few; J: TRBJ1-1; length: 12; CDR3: ASSLESRALGAF
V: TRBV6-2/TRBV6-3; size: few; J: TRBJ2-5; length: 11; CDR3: ASSDRGGETQY
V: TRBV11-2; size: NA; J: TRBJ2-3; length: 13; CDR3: ASRRSSGIVDTQY
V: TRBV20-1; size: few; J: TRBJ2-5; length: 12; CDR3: SAINGRAEETQY
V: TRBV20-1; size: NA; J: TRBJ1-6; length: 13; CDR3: SASSLGRNNSPLH
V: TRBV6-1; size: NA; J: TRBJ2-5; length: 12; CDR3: ASRGSGRQETQY
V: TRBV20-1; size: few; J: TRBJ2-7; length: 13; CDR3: SASASTSGRYEQY
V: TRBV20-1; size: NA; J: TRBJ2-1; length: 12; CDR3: SARAGGSYNEQF
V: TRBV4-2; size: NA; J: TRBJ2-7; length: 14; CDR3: ASSQEYSEPSYEQY
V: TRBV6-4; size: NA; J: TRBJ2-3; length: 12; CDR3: ASSGPGSADTQY
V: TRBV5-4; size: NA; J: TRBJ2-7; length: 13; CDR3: ASSRYRDSLHEQC
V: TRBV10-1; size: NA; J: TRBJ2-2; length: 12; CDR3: ASSPGGDTGELF
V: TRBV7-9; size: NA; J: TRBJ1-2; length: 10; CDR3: ASRKATEGYT
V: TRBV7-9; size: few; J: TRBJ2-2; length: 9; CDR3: ASSLLRELF
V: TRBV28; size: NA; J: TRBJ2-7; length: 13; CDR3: ASSRDTSGYYEQY
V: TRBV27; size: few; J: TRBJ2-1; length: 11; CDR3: ASSKQGGDEQF
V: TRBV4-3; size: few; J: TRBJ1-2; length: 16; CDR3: ASSPKDYSVMGEYGYT
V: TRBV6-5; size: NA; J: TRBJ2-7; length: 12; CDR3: ASSYSFGQTEQY
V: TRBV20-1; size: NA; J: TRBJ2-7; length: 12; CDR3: SATREGPFYEQY
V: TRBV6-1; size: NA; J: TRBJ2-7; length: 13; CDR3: ASSPDRGRVYEQY